A selection of T cell receptor beta chains follows, all from one sample in a study of breast tumors, draining lymph nodes, adjacent tissues. MiXCR, applied by TCRdb to the multiplex PCR reads, yields one record per CDR3 protein. Here the sample spans about 220,000 distinct CDR3 sequences, under 35% being singletons. The sample consisted of axillary lymph node tissue. The source is a female donor with breast cancer. Some clones in this sample may be carry-over from other donors' samples. The CDR3 runs from the conserved cysteine through the conserved F or W. Each record gives: D gene, J gene, V gene, CDR3 length, clone size, CDR3 protein, CDR3 DNA. A D gene is named only where the DNA matches it firmly. Clone size, where shown, is once, few, many, or a class for clones that have expanded.

>TRBD1|TRBJ1-2|TRBV19|15|many
CASSPRTGGLVGYTF
TGTGCCAGTAGTCCTAGGACAGGGGGACTGGTTGGCTACACCTTC
>TRBD1|TRBJ2-1|TRBV5-1|15|.
CASRPGTGIYNEQFF
TGCGCCAGCAGACCCGGGACAGGAATCTACAATGAGCAGTTCTTC
>.|TRBJ2-1|TRBV11-3|12|.
CASRPGSNEQFF
TGTGCCAGCCGTCCCGGCTCCAATGAGCAGTTCTTC
>.|TRBJ2-2|TRBV5-1|15|many
CASSLGQLNTGELFF
TGTGCCAGCAGCTTAGGACAGTTGAACACCGGGGAGCTGTTTTTT
>TRBD1|TRBJ1-6|TRBV10-2|15|many
CASTGQGLNNSPLHF
TGCGCCAGCACGGGACAGGGTCTAAATAATTCACCCCTCCACTTT
>TRBD2|TRBJ2-5|TRBV6-2/TRBV6-3|15|few
CASTGLAGGYGTQYF
TGTGCCAGCACCGGACTAGCGGGGGGCTATGGGACCCAGTACTTC
>.|TRBJ1-2|TRBV27|14|.
CASRVPYSNYGYTF
TGTGCCAGCAGGGTACCGTATTCTAACTATGGCTACACCTTC
>.|TRBJ2-5|TRBV6-4|12|.
CATWRPGETQHF
TGTGCCACCTGGCGGCCGGGAGAGACCCAGCACTTC
>.|TRBJ2-7|TRBV10-1|15|many
CASSPDKGLSYEQYF
TGCGCCAGCAGTCCGGACAAAGGTCTATCCTACGAGCAGTACTTC
>TRBD2|TRBJ2-3|TRBV4-3|14|many
CASTLAGGSDTQYF
TGTGCCAGCACGTTAGCGGGGGGGTCAGATACGCAGTATTTT
>.|TRBJ1-5|TRBV4-1|17|many
CASSQDKGGAQNQPQHF
TGCGCCAGCAGCCAAGATAAAGGAGGGGCCCAAAATCAGCCCCAGCATTTT
>.|TRBJ2-7|TRBV14|16|once
CASSQEGAGSWYEQYF
TGTGCCAGCAGCCAAGAGGGCGCAGGGAGTTGGTACGAGCAGTACTTC
>.|TRBJ2-1|TRBV10-3|13|.
CAISDLAYNEQFF
TGTGCCATCAGTGACTTAGCGTACAATGAGCAGTTCTTC
>.|TRBJ2-7|TRBV5-4|14|.
CASSLGRSSYEQYF
TGTGCCAGCAGCTTGGGAAGGAGCTCCTACGAGCAGTACTTC
>TRBD2|TRBJ2-3|TRBV7-3|17|.
CASSPTSGRASTGTQYF
TGTGCCAGCAGCCCCACCAGCGGGAGGGCCAGCACAGGTACGCAGTATTTT
>.|TRBJ1-4|TRBV19|14|once
CASSAGGRDEKLFF
TGTGCCAGTAGTGCGGGGGGGCGGGATGAAAAACTGTTTTTT
>.|TRBJ2-7|TRBV7-8|14|many
CASSLEGPSYEQYF
TGTGCCAGCAGCTTAGAGGGGCCCTCCTACGAGCAGTACTTC
>TRBD2|TRBJ2-7|TRBV7-6|14|many
CASSQKAGAYEQYF
TGTGCCAGCAGCCAGAAAGCGGGGGCCTACGAGCAGTACTTC
>TRBD1|TRBJ2-7|TRBV7-2|13|.
CASSPQTGGGQYF
TGTGCCAGCAGCCCGCAAACAGGGGGCGGGCAGTACTTC
>.|TRBJ1-5|TRBV7-2|14|many
CASTPRGGNQPQHF
TGTGCCAGCACCCCCCGGGGGGGCAATCAGCCCCAGCATTTT
>.|TRBJ2-1|TRBV5-1|15|many
CASSLRPELYNEQFF
TGCGCCAGCAGCTTGAGACCAGAACTCTACAATGAGCAGTTCTTC
>TRBD2|TRBJ2-1|TRBV7-3|13|.
CASGIAGVGEQFF
TGTGCCAGCGGAATAGCGGGAGTGGGTGAGCAGTTCTTC
>.|TRBJ2-1|TRBV5-1|17|many
CASSFSAGGLGYNEQFF
TGCGCCAGCAGCTTTAGTGCTGGGGGGCTAGGCTACAATGAGCAGTTCTTC
>.|TRBJ2-5|TRBV20-1|13|.
CSARRRGLGTQYF
TGCAGTGCTAGGAGAAGAGGGTTGGGGACCCAGTACTTC
>.|TRBJ1-4|TRBV3-1|15|.
CASRGRGRVGEKLFF
TGTGCCAGCAGGGGACGGGGCAGGGTAGGTGAAAAACTGTTTTTT
>.|TRBJ2-2|TRBV11-3|16|.
CASRLSRQGKAGELFF
TGTGCCAGCAGGTTGTCCCGTCAGGGGAAGGCCGGGGAGCTGTTTTTT
>.|TRBJ1-2|TRBV7-2|22|.
CASSFYICSARDPRQTHYGYTF
.
>.|TRBJ1-4|TRBV14|14|many
CASSHVSAKEKLFF
TGTGCCAGCAGTCACGTCTCGGCAAAAGAAAAACTGTTTTTT
>TRBD1|TRBJ1-2|TRBV2|19|.
CASSAGTGGFLDSNYGYTF
TGTGCCAGCAGTGCTGGGACAGGGGGCTTTCTGGACTCTAACTATGGCTACACCTTC